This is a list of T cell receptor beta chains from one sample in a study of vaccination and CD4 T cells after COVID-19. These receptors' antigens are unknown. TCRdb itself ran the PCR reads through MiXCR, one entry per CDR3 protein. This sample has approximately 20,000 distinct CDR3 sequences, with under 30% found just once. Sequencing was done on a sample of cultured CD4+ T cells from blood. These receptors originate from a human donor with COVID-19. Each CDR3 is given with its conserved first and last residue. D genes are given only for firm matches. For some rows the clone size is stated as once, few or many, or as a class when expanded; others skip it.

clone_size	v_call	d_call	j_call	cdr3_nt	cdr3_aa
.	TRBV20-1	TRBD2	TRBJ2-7	TGCAGTGCTAAGGGAGGACTAGGAAAATACGAGCAGTACTTC	CSAKGGLGKYEQYF
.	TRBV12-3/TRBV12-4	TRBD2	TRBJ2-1	TGTGCCAGCAGTCTCGGACTAGCGACTGAGCAGTTCTTC	CASSLGLATEQFF
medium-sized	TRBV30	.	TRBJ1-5	TGTGCCTGGAGTTTGAGGGGCGATCAGCCCCAGCATTTT	CAWSLRGDQPQHF
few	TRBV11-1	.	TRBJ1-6	TGTGCCAGCAGCTTCTTGGGAGATTCACCCCTCCACTTT	CASSFLGDSPLHF
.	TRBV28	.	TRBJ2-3	TGTGCCAGCAGTTCCCTGGGTACGCAGTATTTT	CASSSLGTQYF
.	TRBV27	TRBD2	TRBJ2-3	TGTGCCAGCAGTCCACGACTAGCGGGGGCCCTTTTCACAGATACGCAGTATTTT	CASSPRLAGALFTDTQYF
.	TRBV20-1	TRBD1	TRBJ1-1	TGCAGTGCTGTACAGGGGGCCGGCACTGAAGCTTTCTTT	CSAVQGAGTEAFF
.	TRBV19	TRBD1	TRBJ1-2	TGTGCCAGTAGTATAGGAGGAACAGGGGAGGAAGGCTACACCTTC	CASSIGGTGEEGYTF
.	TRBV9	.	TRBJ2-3	TGTGCCAGCAGCGTATGGGGGCAACCCACAGATACGCAGTATTTT	CASSVWGQPTDTQYF
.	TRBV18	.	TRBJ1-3	TGTGCCAGCTCACCACCGGGGTTGGTCAACTCTGGAAACACCATATATTTT	CASSPPGLVNSGNTIYF
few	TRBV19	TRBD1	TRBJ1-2	TGTGCCAGTAGTATCTCCCCAGGGGGTATCACTTCCGGAAATAACTATGGCTACACCTTC	CASSISPGGITSGNNYGYTF
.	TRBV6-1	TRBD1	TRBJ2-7	TGTGCCAGCGTCGGGACAGCCTACGAGCAGTACTTC	CASVGTAYEQYF
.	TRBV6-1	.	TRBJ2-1	TGTGCCAGCAGTGTCGGCAGGAGCTCCTACAATGAGCAGTTCTTC	CASSVGRSSYNEQFF
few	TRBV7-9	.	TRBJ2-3	TGTGCCAGCAGCCTCCTGACGGGGGGCATGACAGATACGCAGTATTTT	CASSLLTGGMTDTQYF
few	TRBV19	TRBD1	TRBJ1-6	TGTGCCGCCAAAGAGGGACAGGGAGTTTCACCCCTCCACTTT	CAAKEGQGVSPLHF
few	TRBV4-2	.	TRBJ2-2	TGTGCCAGCAGCCAAGACAGCTACACCGGGGAGCTGTTTTTT	CASSQDSYTGELFF
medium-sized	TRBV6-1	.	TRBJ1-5	TGTGCCAGCAGTGTTTTGGGGCCTCATCAGCCCCAGCATTTT	CASSVLGPHQPQHF
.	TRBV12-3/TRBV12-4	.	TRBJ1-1	TGTGCCAGCAACCCCCCCCGGGGGAGCACTGAAGCTTTCTTT	CASNPPRGSTEAFF
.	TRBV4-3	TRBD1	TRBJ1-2	TGCGCCAGCAGCCAAGAAGACAGGGGCAGGTATGGCTACACCTTC	CASSQEDRGRYGYTF
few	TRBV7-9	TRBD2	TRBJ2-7	TGTGCCAGCGGAAATGGGGGGGATTGGGGCGAGCAGTACTTC	CASGNGGDWGEQYF
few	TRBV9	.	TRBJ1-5	TGTGCCAGCAGCGTAGAACCCCTCCCGGCGGGCAATCAGCCCCAGCATTTT	CASSVEPLPAGNQPQHF
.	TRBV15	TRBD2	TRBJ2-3	TGTGCCACCAGCAGACCCAAGACTAGCGGGGGGGCTGGGGATACGCAGTATTTT	CATSRPKTSGGAGDTQYF
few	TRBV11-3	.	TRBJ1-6	TGTGCCAGCAGCTCGACAGGAAATAATTCACCCCTCCACTTT	CASSSTGNNSPLHF
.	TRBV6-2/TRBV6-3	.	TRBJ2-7	TGTGCCAGCAGCCCCACGGACCAAATTTACGAGCAGTACTTC	CASSPTDQIYEQYF
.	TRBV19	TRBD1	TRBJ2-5	TGTGCCAGTAGTATACAGGGACAGGGGGGAGAGACCCAGTACTTC	CASSIQGQGGETQYF
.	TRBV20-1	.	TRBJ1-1	TGCAGTGCTAGTCCGAAGTCGAACACTGAAGCTTTCTTT	CSASPKSNTEAFF
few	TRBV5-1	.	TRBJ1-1	TGCGCCAGCAGCACGGGCGCGGCTTTGAACACTGAAGCTTTCTTT	CASSTGAALNTEAFF
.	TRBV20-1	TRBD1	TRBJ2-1	TGCAGTGCTTACCGGGACAGGGGAGGGGATGAGCAGTTCTTC	CSAYRDRGGDEQFF
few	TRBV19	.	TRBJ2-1	TGTGCCAGTAGTATTTCGGCAGTCGATGAGCAGTTCTTC	CASSISAVDEQFF
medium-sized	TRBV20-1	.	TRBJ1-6	TGCAGTGCTAGAGACGAGGGCTCCTATAATTCACCCCTCCACTTT	CSARDEGSYNSPLHF
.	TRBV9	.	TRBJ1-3	TGTGCCAGCAGCGCTATGTTGTCCCTCTCTGGAAACACCATATATTTT	CASSAMLSLSGNTIYF
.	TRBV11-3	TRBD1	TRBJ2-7	TGTGCCAGCAGCTTAGGGACAGGGGTCTCCTACGAGCAGTACTTC	CASSLGTGVSYEQYF